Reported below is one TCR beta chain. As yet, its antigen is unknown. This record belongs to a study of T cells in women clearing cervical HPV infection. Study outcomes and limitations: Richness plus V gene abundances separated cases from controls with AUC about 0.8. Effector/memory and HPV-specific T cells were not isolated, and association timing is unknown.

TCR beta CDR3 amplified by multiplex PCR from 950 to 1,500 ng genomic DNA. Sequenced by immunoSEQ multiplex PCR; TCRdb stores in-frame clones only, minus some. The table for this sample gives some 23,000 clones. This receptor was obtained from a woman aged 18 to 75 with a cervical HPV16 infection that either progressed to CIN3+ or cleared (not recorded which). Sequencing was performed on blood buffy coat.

The CDR3 region is CASSLMGHKNTGELFF. The CDR3 DNA, read in part, is TGCGCCAGCAGCTTGATGGGACATAAGAACACCGGGGAG. The chain has TRBV5-1 and TRBJ2-2; perhaps TRBD1 as D (6 bases). Read data end 3 residues before the CDR3 end; the end is taken from the germline J gene. Per germline, CDR1 SGHRS and CDR2 YFSETQ. CDR3 length equals 16 residues. The V and J ends lost 1 base and 1 base respectively, with 11 bases between them.